Listed below are T cell receptor beta chains from one sample, sequenced in a study of blood T cells in healthy people across ages. TCRdb re-analysed the 5' RACE reads in MiXCR, keeping a single row per CDR3 protein. The sample gives 1.5 million to 2 million distinct CDR3 sequences, roughly 43% of which show up once; 20% to 25% is in the top ten. Sequencing was done on a sample of blood. The receptors shown here come from a human donor in good health. Both conserved end residues are part of each CDR3. A D gene is named only where the DNA matches it firmly. Part of the rows lack a size; the others show once, few, many or a class for expanded clones.

clone size,D gene,V gene,J gene,CDR3 DNA,CDR3 protein
few,-,TRBV20-1,TRBJ1-1,TGCAGTGCTAGAGATGGGCCTGACACTGAAGCTTTCTTT,CSARDGPDTEAFF
-,-,TRBV7-2,TRBJ2-3,TGTGCCAGCAGCAACTCGGTGGCTAAGCAAGATACGCAGTATTTT,CASSNSVAKQDTQYF
few,-,TRBV6-2/TRBV6-3,TRBJ1-6,TGTGCCAGCAGTTTCCAGAAGAGTGCCCTCCACTTT,CASSFQKSALHF
-,-,TRBV5-1,TRBJ1-1,TGCGCCAGCAGCCCAGCGGGGGAGTGGATCACTGAAGCTTTCTTT,CASSPAGEWITEAFF
few,-,TRBV29-1,TRBJ1-2,TGCAGCGTTGAAGGAGGAGGGAAGGATGGCTACACCTTC,CSVEGGGKDGYTF
-,-,TRBV4-3,TRBJ1-2,TGCACCAGCAGCCAAGATCGTGACACCTCCGGTCGCTATGGCTACACCTTC,CTSSQDRDTSGRYGYTF
-,TRBD2,TRBV4-3,TRBJ2-3,TGCGCCAGCAGCCCCCTCGCGGGGGGAGAGGGAGATACGCAGTATTTT,CASSPLAGGEGDTQYF
few,-,TRBV9,TRBJ2-5,TGTGCCAGCAGCGTAGCGGGTAGTGGGGAGACCCAGTACTTC,CASSVAGSGETQYF
few,TRBD1,TRBV6-2/TRBV6-3,TRBJ2-7,TGTGCCAGCAGTTACTCCCGACAGGGCGAGCAGTACTTC,CASSYSRQGEQYF
-,TRBD1,TRBV7-9,TRBJ2-3,TGTGCCAGCAGGCCAGTCGACAGGGGGCATGGAGATACGCAGTATTTT,CASRPVDRGHGDTQYF
-,TRBD2,TRBV4-2,TRBJ2-7,TGTGCCAGCAGCCAGTCCCGGGGGGGCTCCTACGAGCAGTACTTC,CASSQSRGGSYEQYF
few,-,TRBV6-6,TRBJ2-1,TGTGCAGGCTCCGGGGGCCATTACAATGAGCAGTTCTTC,CAGSGGHYNEQFF
few,TRBD1,TRBV27,TRBJ1-2,TGTGCCAGCAGCCTACAGGGGAGGGGTGGCTACACCTTC,CASSLQGRGGYTF
few,-,TRBV12-3/TRBV12-4,TRBJ2-7,TGTGCCAGCACCTCAGGGAGCTACGAGCAGTACTTC,CASTSGSYEQYF
-,-,TRBV6-6,TRBJ1-1,TGTGCCAGCAGTACCACAAAGACTGCTGAAGCTTTCTTT,CASSTTKTAEAFF
-,-,TRBV12-5,TRBJ2-1,TGTGCTAGTGGTCCGTTCGGGCGGGATGAGCAGTTCTTC,CASGPFGRDEQFF
-,-,TRBV3-1,TRBJ2-5,TGTGCCAGCAGCCAAGTGGGCGTAGTAGGAGAGACCCAGTACTTC,CASSQVGVVGETQYF
many,-,TRBV7-9,TRBJ2-3,TGTGCCAGCAGCCAACTTACAACTAGCACAGATACGCAGTATTTT,CASSQLTTSTDTQYF
-,TRBD1,TRBV6-1,TRBJ1-2,TGTGCCAGCAGTGAGAGGACAGGGGGCCTCTATGGCTACACCTTC,CASSERTGGLYGYTF
-,-,TRBV15,TRBJ1-1,TGTGCCACCCTTAGGTCGAGGAGGGACACTGAAGCTTTCTTT,CATLRSRRDTEAFF
-,-,TRBV24-1,TRBJ2-7,TGTGCCACCTCGAGAACAGGTCTGCGGGAGCAGTACTTC,CATSRTGLREQYF
few,-,TRBV2,TRBJ2-4,TGTGCCAGCAGTGCAGCAAAAAACATTCAGTACTTC,CASSAAKNIQYF
-,TRBD2,TRBV7-3,TRBJ2-3,TGTGCCAGCAGCTCCGCTTCAGCGGGGGACACAGATACGCAGTATTTT,CASSSASAGDTDTQYF
few,-,TRBV27,TRBJ2-7,TGTGCCAGCAGTTTATCAGAACCCTCTTACTCCTACGAGCAGTACTTC,CASSLSEPSYSYEQYF
-,-,TRBV28,TRBJ2-1,TGTGCCAGCAGCCTAGGACACACAACCCCTCGGAAGTTCTTC,CASSLGHTTPRKFF
few,TRBD1,TRBV2,TRBJ1-2,TGTGCCAGCAGGCAGACAGGGTTTAGTGGCTACACCTTC,CASRQTGFSGYTF
-,-,TRBV7-9,TRBJ1-1,TGTGCCAGCAGCTTACCATTCAGGAGGGGGACTGAAGCTTTCTTT,CASSLPFRRGTEAFF
-,TRBD2,TRBV20-1,TRBJ2-3,TGCAGTGCTAGAGACAGCGGGGGGGCGAGAGATACGCAGTATTTT,CSARDSGGARDTQYF
few,TRBD1,TRBV7-2,TRBJ2-6,TGTGCCAGCAGCTTAGTGTGGGACAGGAGCAACGTCCTGACTTTC,CASSLVWDRSNVLTF
-,-,TRBV20-1,TRBJ1-2,TGCAGTGCCAGAGGGGCAGGGGAAAACTATGGCTACACCTTC,CSARGAGENYGYTF
few,TRBD2,TRBV6-5,TRBJ2-3,TGTGCCAGCAGTTACACTAGCGGGACCGTCACAGATACGCAGTATTTT,CASSYTSGTVTDTQYF